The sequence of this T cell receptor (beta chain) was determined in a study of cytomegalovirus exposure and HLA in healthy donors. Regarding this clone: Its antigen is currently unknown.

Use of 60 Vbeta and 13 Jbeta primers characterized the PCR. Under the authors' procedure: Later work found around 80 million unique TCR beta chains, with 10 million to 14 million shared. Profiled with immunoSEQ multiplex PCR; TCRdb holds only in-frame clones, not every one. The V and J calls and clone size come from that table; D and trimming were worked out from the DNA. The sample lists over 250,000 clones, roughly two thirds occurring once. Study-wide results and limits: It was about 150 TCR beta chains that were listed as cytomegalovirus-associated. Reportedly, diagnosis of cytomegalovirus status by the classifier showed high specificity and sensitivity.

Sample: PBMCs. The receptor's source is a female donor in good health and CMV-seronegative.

The CDR3: CSVPDSMGGGTQYF. CDR3 nucleotides: TGCAGCGTTCCGGACAGTATGGGCGGAGGGACCCAGTACTTC. The chain has TRBV29-1 and TRBJ2-5, with D perhaps matching TRBD1 (6 bases). V was shortened by 5 bases and J by 7 bases, with 20 bases between the two germline ends. The CDR3 is made up of 14 amino acids. Germline V gene data show CDR1 as SQVTM and CDR2 as ANQGSEA.